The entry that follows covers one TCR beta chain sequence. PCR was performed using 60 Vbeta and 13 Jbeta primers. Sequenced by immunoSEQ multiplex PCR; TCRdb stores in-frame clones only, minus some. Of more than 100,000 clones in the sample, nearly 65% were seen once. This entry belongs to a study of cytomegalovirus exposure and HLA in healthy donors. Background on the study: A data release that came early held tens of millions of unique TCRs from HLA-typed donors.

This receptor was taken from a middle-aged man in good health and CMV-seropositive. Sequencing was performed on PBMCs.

CDR3: CASSLGTGVFGYYSPLHF. DNA for the CDR3: TGCGCCAGCAGCTTGGGGACAGGGGTTTTTGGTTATTATTCACCCCTCCACTTT. The V call is TRBV5-1, the J call TRBJ1-6, with 9 bases identical to TRBD1. The CDR3 runs to 18 residues. V lost 0 bases, J lost 8 bases, and 12 bases stayed unmatched. The germline CDR1 and CDR2 sequences are SGHRS and YFSETQ.